This T cell receptor (beta chain) is drawn from a study of regulatory T cells in long-lasting Graves disease. V lost 0 bases and J lost 7, with 13 bases in between. CDR1 is SGHTA and CDR2 is FQGTGA in the germline V gene. This CDR3 is built from 14 residues. Researchers made TCR beta libraries by using iRepertoire HTBI primers and running Arm-PCR on CDR3 regions. Original processing notes: Gene usage covered some 60 TRBV and 13 to 15 TRBJ segments. One entry per CDR3 protein results from TCRdb running MiXCR on the multiplex PCR reads. The V and J calls here are based on TCRdb, not the publication. The sample comprises 400,000 to 500,000 distinct CDR3 sequences, 20% of which are singletons, and 7% to 10% rests with the top ten. Described time point: persistent/refractory GD, antithyroid drugs over 5 years with positive TRAb. Making the TCR library involved RNA that had been extracted from PBMCs. In this sample, this clonotype turned up a few times. The antigen is not known.

Study-level findings and limits: Owing to a sample size that was small, accuracy may have been reduced. Patients whose Graves' disease persisted exhibited lower TCR diversity than those newly diagnosed.

Sequencing used peripheral blood mononuclear cells (PBMCs), obtained when the disease was refractory, from a patient treated with antithyroid drugs. The chain is built from TRBV7-3 and TRBJ2-7; D possibly uses TRBD1 or TRBD2 (6 bases each). The TCR was taken from a female donor with Graves disease. The CDR3 here is CASSLTHRAGEQYF. The CDR3 nucleotides read TGTGCCAGCAGCTTAACGCACAGGGCGGGAGAGCAGTACTTC.